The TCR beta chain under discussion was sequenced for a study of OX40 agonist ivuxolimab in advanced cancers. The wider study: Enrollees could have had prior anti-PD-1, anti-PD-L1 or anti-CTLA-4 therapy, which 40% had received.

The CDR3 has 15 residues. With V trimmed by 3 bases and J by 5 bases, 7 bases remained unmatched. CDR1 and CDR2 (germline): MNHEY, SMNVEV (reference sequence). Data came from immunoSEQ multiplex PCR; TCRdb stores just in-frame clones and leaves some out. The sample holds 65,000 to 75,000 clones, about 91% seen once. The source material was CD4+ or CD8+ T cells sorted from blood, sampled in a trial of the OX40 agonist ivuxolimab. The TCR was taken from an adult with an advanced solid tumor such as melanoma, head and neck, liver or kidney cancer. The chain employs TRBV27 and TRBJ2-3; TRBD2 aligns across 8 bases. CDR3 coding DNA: TGTGCCAGCAGTTTTTGGCGGGGGGTCTTAGATACGCAGTATTTT. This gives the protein CASSFWRGVLDTQYF.